A single sample gave rise to the 5 T cell receptor beta chains below, sequenced in a study of cytomegalovirus exposure and HLA in healthy donors. PCR used 60 Vbeta primers and 13 Jbeta primers. Repertoires were generated with immunoSEQ multiplex PCR, while TCRdb's copy carries only in-frame clones and drops some. The sample contains roughly 170,000 clones, approximately 85% of which appear only once. The sequenced sample consisted of PBMCs. These receptors were obtained from a girl under 18 in good health and CMV-seropositive.

This clone has only one observation. The chain couples TRBV5-4 to TRBJ1-1; 10 bases fit TRBD1. V lost 2 bases to trimming and J lost 11 bases; unmatched junction nucleotides: 6. Germline V gene data show CDR1 as SGHNT and CDR2 as YYREEE (reference sequence). This CDR3 spans 13 amino acids. The CDR3 protein is CASSLRQGAQAFF. CDR3 in DNA: TGTGCCAGCAGCTTACGACAGGGGGCCCAGGCTTTCTTT.

The table lists this clone with a few counts. V and J are TRBV18 and TRBJ2-5, with a weak D call TRBD1 (6 bases). V was cut by 2 bases and J by 5 bases, with 18 bases left in between. In germline, CDR1 is KGHSH, CDR2 LQKENI. This CDR3 is 16 amino acids long. The CDR3 is CASSPSQTGHRETQYF. DNA for the CDR3: TGTGCCAGCTCACCATCGCAGACAGGTCACCGTGAGACCCAGTACTTC.

V usage is TRBV7-6 and J usage is TRBJ2-7, with 7 bases aligning to TRBD2. Germline CDR1 SGHVS, CDR2 FNYEAQ. Losses at the gene ends were 8 bases for V and 6 bases for J; bases not matched to a gene: 10. The CDR3 runs to 13 residues. CDR3 nucleotides: TGTGCCAGCGGGGAGGGACTTCGGTTCGAGCAGTACTTC. Its translation is CASGEGLRFEQYF.

The V call is TRBV28, the J call TRBJ1-6, with TRBD1 matching 11 bases. J gave up 5 bases and V 5 bases, and 20 bases lay outside the gene matches. Germline V lookup: CDR1 MDHEN, CDR2 SYDVKM. CDR3 length: 21 amino acids. The CDR3 is CASSTKFLWSGQGGNNSPLHF. CDR3 DNA: TGTGCCAGCAGTACAAAGTTCCTCTGGTCGGGACAGGGGGGCAATAATTCACCCCTCCACTTT.

The chain uses TRBV10-1 and TRBJ1-1; 7 nucleotides align to TRBD1. Germline assignment: CDR1 WNHNN and CDR2 SYGVQD (reference sequence). Trimming removed 0 bases from V and 2 bases from J; junction bases left unmatched: 3. This CDR3 is built from 15 residues. As DNA, the CDR3 is TGCGCCAGCAGTGAGTCAGGGGGCGGTAACACTGAAGCTTTCTTT. Its protein is CASSESGGGNTEAFF.